The subject of this entry is one TCR beta chain. This entry comes from a study of radiotherapy plus CTLA-4 blockade in lung cancer. The data were produced by immunoSEQ multiplex PCR, yet TCRdb's version contains in-frame clones alone and is incomplete. Among about 43,000 clones listed, about 67% were seen once. The CDR3 has 14 amino acids. Germline values: CDR1 SGDLS, CDR2 YYNGEE. Unmatched junction bases numbered 3, after V lost 2 bases and J lost 4 bases. The receptor was derived from a human donor with non-small cell lung cancer who had a partial response to radiotherapy plus ipilimumab. This sequence joins TRBV9 and TRBJ2-1; 7 bases are shared with TRBD2. This material consisted of peripheral blood, taken from a patient treated with radiotherapy plus ipilimumab. In nucleotides, the CDR3 is TGTGCCAGCAGCGTGGACGGGAGGTACAATGAGCAGTTCTTC. It yields the protein CASSVDGRYNEQFF.